The 32 T cell receptor beta chains given below trace back to one sample, sequenced in a study of T cells in Graves' hyperthyroidism and ophthalmopathy. What was amplified from RNA transcripts were TCR beta CDR3 regions. The HTBI set primed first-round TCR CDR3 RT-PCR. Via MiXCR, TCRdb re-called the multiplex PCR reads, giving one row per CDR3 protein. The table has approximately 700,000 distinct CDR3 sequences, 45% seen once. The sequencing input was peripheral blood or thyroid tissue (not recorded which). The source is an adult man with Graves' disease, either hyperthyroidism or ophthalmopathy (not recorded which).

The chain uses TRBV10-3 and TRBJ1-5; 10 bases map to TRBD1. The J segment lost 3 bases and the V segment lost 10 bases, leaving 6 bases of the junction unmatched. The CDR3 has 14 residues. Germline CDR1 is ENHRY and CDR2 is SYGVKD. CDR3 sequence: CASRQGAANQPQHF. CDR3 sequence (DNA): TGTGCCAGCAGACAGGGGGCAGCCAATCAGCCCCAGCATTTT.

Regarding this clonotype: Being one base from a much bigger clone, this may be a read error. V gene TRBV29-1 combines with J gene TRBJ1-3; a possible D gene is TRBD1 (5 bases). Germline V gene data show CDR1 as SQVTM and CDR2 as ANQGSEA. V lost 1 base to trimming and J lost 4 bases, with 11 bases between them. The CDR3 length is 14 residues. The DNA for the CDR3 is TGCAGCGTTGAAGCTGTGACAGAAGGAAACACCATATATTTT. It yields the protein CSVEAVTEGNTIYF.

This chain uses TRBV15 with TRBJ2-5, with TRBD1 matching over 9 bases. The V and J ends lost 3 bases and 7 bases, in that order; junction bases with no gene match: 6. CDR1 is LNHNV, CDR2 YYDKDF, per germline (reference sequence). The CDR3 covers 14 residues. The CDR3 DNA reads as TGTGCCACCAGCAGTTGGGACAGGGCGGGGACCCAGTACTTC. Its protein product is CATSSWDRAGTQYF.

This clonotype was detected many times. The chain joins TRBV20-1 to TRBJ1-2, with D perhaps matching TRBD1 (5 bases). V gave up 6 bases and J gave up 3 bases, with 14 bases separating them. CDR1 and CDR2 from the germline V gene are DFQATT and SNEGSKA (reference sequence). The length of the CDR3 is 13 residues. Here the CDR3 DNA reads TGCAGTGCGAAACAGGCTATGTACTATGGCTACACCTTC. This codes for CSAKQAMYYGYTF.

This clonotype was seen ten or more times. This chain links TRBV2 with TRBJ1-1; D ambiguous. Germline-derived CDR1 and CDR2 are SNHLY and FYNNEI. The CDR3 is made up of 13 amino acids. The germline V and J ends were trimmed by 8 bases and 8 bases, with 18 bases remaining between them. The CDR3 here is CASPALRTGEAFF. The CDR3, as DNA: TGTGCCAGCCCTGCCCTCAGGACGGGAGAAGCTTTCTTT.

This clonotype was seen a few times. CDR3 DNA: TGTGCCAGCAGCCGTACTACAGGGGTGAAACTGTTTTTT. This codes for CASSRTTGVKLFF. V usage is TRBV6-5 and J usage is TRBJ1-4, with 7 bases aligning to TRBD1. The CDR3 loop spans 13 amino acids. V shed 6 bases, J shed 11 bases, and the junction held 9 bases outside the gene matches. Germline loops: CDR1 MNHEY, CDR2 SVGAGI.

This clonotype showed up just a few times. The chain links TRBV4-1 to TRBJ1-2; D ambiguous. The germline gives CDR1 MGHRA, CDR2 YSYEKL. The CDR3 is made up of 12 amino acids. The germline V and J ends were trimmed by 3 bases and 10 bases, with 12 bases remaining between them. The CDR3 is CASSHYGRYYTF. Here the CDR3 DNA reads TGCGCCAGCAGCCATTATGGCAGATACTACACCTTC.

Remarks on this clonotype: The CDR3 does not close with the conserved phenylalanine or tryptophan, likely indicating a read error. V gene TRBV7-9 combines with J gene TRBJ1-6; D remains ambiguous. Per germline, CDR1 SEHNR and CDR2 FQNEAQ (reference sequence). The CDR3 has 14 residues. The V and J ends lost 6 bases and 9 bases respectively, with 15 bases between them. In nucleotides, the CDR3 is TGTGCCAGCAGTGCTATAGGGCTCGGTTCACCCCTCCACCTT. It encodes CASSAIGLGSPLHL.

As regards this clonotype: This may be a read error, as it is one base from a much larger clone. The gene calls are TRBV10-3 and TRBJ1-1; D not resolved. CDR1 ENHRY and CDR2 SYGVKD come from the germline V gene. Trimming took off 0 bases at V and 4 bases at J, with 12 bases between the two ends. This CDR3 comprises 15 residues. The CDR3 is CAISESQAMSTEAFF. The CDR3, as DNA: TGTGCCATCAGTGAGTCGCAGGCGATGAGCACTGAAGCTTTCTTT.

This clonotype was observed a few times. The V call is TRBV20-1, the J call TRBJ2-7; maybe TRBD2 (6 bases). The germline V gene has CDR1 DFQATT and CDR2 SNEGSKA (reference sequence). Between the trimmed V and J ends, which lost 4 bases and 0 bases, there was a span of 10 bases. The CDR3 has 13 residues. As DNA, the CDR3 is TGCAGTGCTAATTTCGGGAGCTCCTACGAGCAGTACTTC. It encodes CSANFGSSYEQYF.

The sample holds a few counts of this clonotype. V is TRBV5-1 and J is TRBJ2-5; TRBD1 aligns across 7 bases. Germline-derived CDR1 and CDR2 are SGHRS and YFSETQ. The CDR3 is made up of 15 amino acids. Trimming took 4 bases from V and 1 from J; bases not matched to a gene: 7. The CDR3 DNA sequence: TGCGCCAGCAGCCTGTCTCGACAGGGCCAAGAGACCCAGTACTTC. Its translation: CASSLSRQGQETQYF.

Regarding this clonotype: A much bigger clone sits one base away, suggesting this may be a read error. This chain uses TRBV20-1 with TRBJ1-1; possible D gene TRBD1, 5 bases. The V gene's germline CDR1 is DFQATT and CDR2 SNEGSKA (reference sequence). CDR3 length: 13 residues. Trimming shortened V by 6 bases and J by 0 bases, and 11 bases separated the two germline ends. CDR3 in amino acids: CSAFHRMNTEAFF. The CDR3 DNA reads as TGCAGTGCGTTTCACAGGATGAACACTGAAGCTTTCTTT.

The gene calls are TRBV19 and TRBJ2-7, with a weak D call TRBD2 (7 bases). The CDR3 has 11 residues. Trimming shortened V by 10 bases and J by 6 bases, and 13 bases separated the two germline ends. Germline CDR1 LNHDA, CDR2 SQIVND (reference sequence). The CDR3 protein is CATRGALEQYF. CDR3 coding DNA: TGTGCCACCCGGGGGGCCCTCGAGCAGTACTTC.

This clonotype was picked up many times. V gene TRBV9 combines with J gene TRBJ1-4; TRBD1 matches at 9 bases. Losses at the gene ends were 3 bases for V and 8 bases for J; bases not matched to a gene: 2. Germline lookup yields CDR1 SGDLS and CDR2 YYNGEE. The CDR3 contains 13 residues. The CDR3 is CASSEDRGEKLFF. For the CDR3, the DNA is TGTGCCAGCAGCGAGGACAGGGGCGAAAAACTGTTTTTT.

The rearrangement uses TRBV2 and TRBJ1-1, with TRBD1 identical over 7 bases. The CDR3 is 13 residues long. V lost 6 bases, J lost 6 bases, and 7 bases stayed unmatched. CDR1 and CDR2 from the germline V gene are SNHLY and FYNNEI. Here the CDR3 DNA reads TGTGCCAGCAGGAGACAGGGAAAATCTGAAGCTTTCTTT. Protein sequence: CASRRQGKSEAFF.

The chain is built from TRBV29-1 and TRBJ1-5, with 7 bases identical to TRBD1. With V trimmed by 7 bases and J by 6 bases, 6 bases remained unmatched. The CDR3 sequence is 12 residues long. Germline V gives CDR1 SQVTM, CDR2 ANQGSEA. The CDR3 bases are TGCAGCGGGGAACAGGGGAGTCAGCCCCAGCATTTT. Its translation: CSGEQGSQPQHF.

The chain links TRBV24-1 to TRBJ2-2; D is unresolved. V was pared by 10 bases and J by 1 base, with 0 bases between. The CDR3 runs to 10 residues. The germline V gene encodes CDR1 KGHDR and CDR2 SFDVKD. The CDR3 is CATNTGELFF. CDR3 coding DNA: TGTGCCACGAACACCGGGGAGCTGTTTTTT.

The chain couples TRBV10-3 to TRBJ1-1; 7 bases map to TRBD1. With 5 bases clipped from V and 4 bases from J, the junction kept 7 bases outside the gene matches. Looked up from germline, CDR1 is ENHRY and CDR2 is SYGVKD. CDR3 length equals 14 residues. The CDR3 sequence is CAISKQGRGTEAFF. CDR3 coding DNA: TGTGCCATCAGTAAACAGGGGAGAGGCACTGAAGCTTTCTTT.

The chain recombines TRBV20-1 with TRBJ2-7; 7 nucleotides match TRBD2. The V segment lost 3 bases and the J segment 5 bases; nucleotides outside the gene matches: 10. The CDR3 loop spans 14 amino acids. The germline V gene encodes CDR1 DFQATT and CDR2 SNEGSKA (reference sequence). CDR3 bases: TGCAGTGCTAGGGATTTCCAGGGAGGGAACGAGCAGTACTTC. Translating gives CSARDFQGGNEQYF.

This clonotype was observed a handful of times. The CDR3 sequence: CASSGDPGARRSPLHF. DNA for the CDR3: TGTGCCAGCAGCGGGGACCCCGGGGCACGACGATCACCCCTCCACTTT. The chain combines TRBV9 with TRBJ1-6; the D gene is possibly TRBD1 (5 bases). The CDR3 length is 16 residues. CDR1 is SGDLS and CDR2 is YYNGEE in the germline V gene. Trimming shortened V by 3 bases and J by 10 bases, and 20 bases separated the two germline ends.

As to this clonotype: This may come from a read error, since a much larger clone is one base off. The chain has TRBV29-1 and TRBJ2-5; a weak D match, TRBD2 (6 bases). CDR1 is SQVTM, CDR2 ANQGSEA, per germline. CDR3 size: 16 residues. V lost 4 bases, J lost 2 bases, and 20 bases lay in between. The CDR3 here is CSVGEAAAGRQETQYF. The CDR3 DNA sequence: TGCAGCGTTGGGGAAGCTGCGGCAGGGAGGCAAGAGACCCAGTACTTC.

The gene calls are TRBV7-9 and TRBJ2-2, with D uncertain. Trimming shortened V by 1 base and J by 12 bases, and 6 bases separated the two germline ends. Germline CDR1 reads SEHNR; CDR2 reads FQNEAQ (reference sequence). This CDR3 comprises 11 residues. The CDR3 coding sequence is TGTGCCAGCAGCTTAGGTGGACAGCTGTTTTTT. Residues: CASSLGGQLFF. Complete variable domain (other parts from reference TRBV7-9 and TRBJ2-2): DTGVSQNPRHKITKRGQNVTFRCDPISEHNRLYWYRQTLGQGPEFLTYFQNEAQLEKSRLLSDRFSAERPKGSFSTLEIQRTEQGDSAMYLCASSLGGQLFFGEGSRLTVL.

This clonotype was found a few times. The chain joins TRBV20-1 to TRBJ1-3; tentative D call: TRBD1 (5 bases). Germline V gene sequence: CDR1 DFQATT, CDR2 SNEGSKA (reference sequence). The length of the CDR3 is 14 residues. V was clipped by 6 bases and J by 0 bases, with 12 bases between them. CDR3 DNA: TGCAGTGCCAGGGACGCCAGCTCTGGAAACACCATATATTTT. It specifies CSARDASSGNTIYF.

This clonotype was counted only a few times. The gene calls are TRBV12-3 or TRBV12-4 and TRBJ1-2, with D possibly TRBD1 on 5 matching bases. The CDR3 is 15 residues long. V was shortened by 11 bases and J by 3 bases, with 22 bases between the two germline ends. CDR3 sequence (DNA): TGTGCCCTGCCCGGGACGCCAAAACAGGACTATGGCTACACCTTC. This codes for CALPGTPKQDYGYTF.

The chain carries TRBV7-2 and TRBJ1-1; 11 bases agree with TRBD1. Trimming took 2 bases from V and 4 from J; bases not matched to a gene: 9. The CDR3 totals 17 residues. From germline, CDR1 is SGHTA and CDR2 FQGNSA. The CDR3 DNA reads TGTGCCAGCAGCTTAATTGGGACAGGGGGTTCGGGCACTGAAGCTTTCTTT. Translating gives CASSLIGTGGSGTEAFF.

The J gene is TRBJ1-2, the V gene TRBV7-9; D might be TRBD1 (5 bases). CDR3 size: 14 residues. Germline CDR1 and CDR2: SEHNR and FQNEAQ (reference sequence). V lost 5 bases, J lost 4 bases, and 14 bases lay in between. CDR3 protein: CASSAPQGAYGYTF. The CDR3 DNA is TGTGCCAGCAGCGCCCCGCAGGGAGCCTATGGCTACACCTTC.

J is TRBJ1-1 and V is TRBV6-1; D is unclear. The CDR3 is 15 amino acids. Germline-derived CDR1 and CDR2 are MNHNS and SASEGT. V shed 6 bases and J shed 0 bases, with 14 bases lying between them. The CDR3 sequence is CASRVVASLNTEAFF. The CDR3 DNA reads as TGTGCCAGCAGAGTCGTGGCCAGCTTGAACACTGAAGCTTTCTTT.

This clonotype appeared many times. The chain employs TRBV29-1 and TRBJ1-1, with D unclear. Trimming stripped 0 bases from V and 2 bases from J, with 4 bases between. CDR1 SQVTM and CDR2 ANQGSEA come from the germline V gene. This CDR3 contains 12 residues. Written as DNA, the CDR3 is TGCAGCGTTGAAGACCACAACACTGAAGCTTTCTTT. Translation gives CSVEDHNTEAFF.

CDR3 amino acids: CASSLMGQTDTQYF. CDR3 in DNA: TGTGCCAGCAGCTTAATGGGACAGACAGATACGCAGTATTTT. The chain is built from TRBV11-1 and TRBJ2-3; 7 bases are shared with TRBD1. Losses at the gene ends were 2 bases for V and 3 bases for J; bases not matched to a gene: 2. CDR1 SGHAT and CDR2 FQDESV come from the germline V gene (reference sequence). CDR3 length equals 14 residues.

The rearrangement links TRBV24-1 to TRBJ1-2, with D maybe TRBD1 (6 bases). Trimming took off 3 bases at V and 3 bases at J, with 16 bases between the two ends. The length of the CDR3 is 16 residues. Germline assignment: CDR1 KGHDR and CDR2 SFDVKD. DNA of the CDR3: TGTGCCACCAGTGATGCCAGGGGAGGGCTTGACTATGGCTACACCTTC. It translates to CATSDARGGLDYGYTF.

The genes are TRBV20-1 and TRBJ2-7, with D unclear. V dropped 6 bases and J dropped 5 bases, with 17 bases sitting between them. The length of the CDR3 is 13 residues. Germline CDR1 is DFQATT and CDR2 is SNEGSKA (reference sequence). CDR3 nucleotides: TGCAGTGCCTCGGGTAGCTGGGGAAACGAGCAGTACTTC. Translation: CSASGSWGNEQYF.

This clonotype has just a few counts. The chain has TRBV2 and TRBJ1-2; 7 bases agree with TRBD1. This CDR3 has 15 amino acids. Germline values: CDR1 SNHLY, CDR2 FYNNEI. Trimming took 6 bases from V and 1 from J; bases not matched to a gene: 8. CDR3: CASRSRTGVNYGYTF. CDR3 DNA: TGTGCCAGCAGATCCAGGACAGGTGTTAACTATGGCTACACCTTC.